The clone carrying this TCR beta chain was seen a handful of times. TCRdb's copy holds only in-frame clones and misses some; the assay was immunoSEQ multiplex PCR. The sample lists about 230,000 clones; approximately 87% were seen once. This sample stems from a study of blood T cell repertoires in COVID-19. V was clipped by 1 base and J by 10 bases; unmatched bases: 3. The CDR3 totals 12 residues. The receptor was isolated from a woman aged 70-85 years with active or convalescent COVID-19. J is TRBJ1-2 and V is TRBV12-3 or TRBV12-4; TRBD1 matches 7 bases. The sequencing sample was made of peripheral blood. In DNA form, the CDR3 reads TGTGCCAGCAGTTTAGGACAGGGAAACTACACCTTC. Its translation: CASSLGQGNYTF.